The entry that follows covers one T cell receptor beta chain sequence. Its antigen is still unknown. These data are taken from a study of Ad26.COV2.S vaccination and SARS-CoV-2 variants. Notes on the study in general: Researchers cautioned that TCR breadth and depth analyses may have underestimated total T cell responses.

Germline-derived CDR1 and CDR2 are KGHSH and LQKENI. This CDR3 region has 15 residues. V gave up 3 bases and J gave up 2 bases, with 13 bases separating them. Treatment given: roughly 19 received Ad26.COV2.S at low or high dose, single or two shots; about 5 received placebo; per-sample allocation not given. Each sample was drawn 63 days after the first injection (of vaccine or placebo). This table comes from immunoSEQ multiplex PCR, and its TCRdb copy is limited to in-frame clones, with some not included. The table includes some 340,000 clones, around four fifths detected once. This chain links TRBV18 with TRBJ1-2, with TRBD1 as a possible D gene (6 bases). The source was peripheral blood, collected in a trial of Ad26.COV2.S vaccine versus placebo. This TCR came from a person aged 18-65 years who received the Ad26.COV2.S COVID-19 vaccine or a placebo. CDR3 residues: CASSPSGQGNYGYTF. CDR3 nucleotide sequence: TGTGCCAGCTCACCGAGCGGGCAGGGGAACTATGGCTACACCTTC.